This T cell receptor (beta chain) was sequenced during a study of cytomegalovirus exposure and HLA in healthy donors. Whole-study findings and limits: The study listed 164 cytomegalovirus-associated TCR beta chains. Reportedly, diagnosis of cytomegalovirus status by the classifier showed high specificity and sensitivity.

Method: immunoSEQ multiplex PCR; TCRdb's copy keeps in-frame clones and lacks some. The profile shows 250,000 to 350,000 clones, about nine tenths of them singletons. Between the trimmed V and J ends, which lost 2 bases and 2 bases, there was a span of 13 bases. Germline CDR1 reads LGHNA; CDR2 reads YSLEER. CDR3 size: 15 residues. As for this clone: Its target is not known.

The rearrangement links TRBV4-3 to TRBJ2-7; tentatively, D is TRBD2 (5 bases). The sequenced material came from PBMCs. The receptor comes from a woman aged 18-29 years in good health and CMV-seronegative. The CDR3 DNA is TGCGCCAGCAGCCAACTCACAGACGGGGCCTACGAGCAGTACTTC. Protein sequence: CASSQLTDGAYEQYF.